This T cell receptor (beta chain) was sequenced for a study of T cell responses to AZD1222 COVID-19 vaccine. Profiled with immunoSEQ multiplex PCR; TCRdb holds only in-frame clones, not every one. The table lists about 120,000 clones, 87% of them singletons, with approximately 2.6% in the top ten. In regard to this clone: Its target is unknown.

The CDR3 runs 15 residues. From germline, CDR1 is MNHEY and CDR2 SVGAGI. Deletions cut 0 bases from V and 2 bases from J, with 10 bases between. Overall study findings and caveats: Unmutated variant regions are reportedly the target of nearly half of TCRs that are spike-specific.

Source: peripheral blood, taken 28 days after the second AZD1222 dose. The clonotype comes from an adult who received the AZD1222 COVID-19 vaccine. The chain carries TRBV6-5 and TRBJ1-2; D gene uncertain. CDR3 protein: CASSYSGQNNYGYTF. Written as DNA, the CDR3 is TGTGCCAGCAGTTACTCGGGCCAGAACAACTATGGCTACACCTTC.